This T cell receptor (beta chain) was identified during a study of metastatic and nonmetastatic thyroid tumors. This clone was counted ten times or more. Different DNA sequences within this sample yield the same CDR3. TCRdb re-called the PCR reads with MiXCR. The sample holds 22,000 or so clones; roughly a sixth are singletons and the top ten take about 36%. Nobody among the patients had been given any treatment before thyroid surgery. The germline CDR1 and CDR2 sequences are SGHRS and YFSETQ. Germline trimming cut 0 bases from V and 2 bases from J; bases unmatched to any gene: 5. CDR3 length: 16 amino acids.

The rearrangement uses TRBV5-1 and TRBJ2-3; 8 nucleotides match TRBD1. The source of this sequence is a female donor with papillary thyroid cancer or a benign thyroid nodule (not recorded which). Some clones in this sample may be carry-over from other donors' samples. The sequenced sample consisted of blood. CDR3 sequence reads: CASSLGGTGYTDTQYF. The CDR3 region has the DNA TGCGCCAGCAGCTTGGGGGGGACAGGATACACAGATACGCAGTATTTT.